This TCR beta chain came from a study of identical twins' blood T cells. Across the whole study: Around 46 million reads covered about 6 alpha-chain and about 6 beta-chain libraries.

A previously described protocol, modified, built RNA-based TCR cDNA libraries. TCRdb processed the 5' RACE reads anew with MiXCR; each CDR3 protein has one entry. The sample carries fewer than 450,000 distinct CDR3 sequences, more than 25% recorded once. Study results and limitations: Environmental influences on twin similarity could not be excluded.

Comment on this clonotype: Antigen: not known.

V was shortened by 8 bases and J by 5 bases, with 10 bases between the two germline ends. Germline V gene data show CDR1 as KGHSH and CDR2 as LQKENI. The CDR3 runs to 13 residues. Donors were six healthy women in three monozygous twin pairs. Material: PBMCs. The clonotype comes from a woman aged 18-49 years in good health. The gene calls are TRBV18 and TRBJ1-6, with no clear D. The CDR3 sequence is CASRRADNSPLHF. The CDR3 DNA reads as TGTGCCAGCCGCCGGGCAGATAATTCACCCCTCCACTTT.